Listed here are 10 T cell receptor beta chains from one sample, sequenced in a study of human T cells and chemical hapten exposure. MiXCR, applied by TCRdb to the RACE reads, yields one record per CDR3 protein. The table lists roughly 180,000 distinct CDR3 sequences, 20% to 25% of them singletons. The sample's time point: patch test 1, 2 weeks after DPC sensitization. The treatment here: therapeutic diphenylcyclopropenone sensitization with weekly scalp DPC. Source: whole blood, taken in connection with sensitization to the hapten diphenylcyclopropenone (DPC). The receptors here all came from a woman aged 50 to 60 with alopecia areata. Some clones in this sample may be carry-over from other donors' samples.

The chain is built from TRBV5-1 and TRBJ2-1; 10 bases are a match to TRBD2. In germline, CDR1 is SGHRS, CDR2 YFSETQ. The trim removed 1 base at V and 6 bases at J, leaving 7 bases unmatched. The CDR3 covers 16 residues. The CDR3 loop reads CASSLPSGRASNEQFF. The CDR3 nucleotides read TGCGCCAGCAGCTTGCCCAGCGGGAGGGCCAGCAATGAGCAGTTCTTC.

V gene TRBV5-1 combines with J gene TRBJ2-1; 12 bases map to TRBD1. J lost 7 bases, V lost 4 bases, and 12 bases had no gene match. This CDR3 region has 17 residues. Germline V gene lookup returns CDR1 SGHRS and CDR2 YFSETQ. CDR3 in amino acids: CASSARSSGQGANEQFF. CDR3 DNA: TGCGCCAGCAGCGCGCGGTCATCGGGACAGGGGGCAAATGAGCAGTTCTTC.

This sequence joins TRBV12-3 or TRBV12-4 and TRBJ1-2; perhaps TRBD1 as D (6 bases). The length of the CDR3 is 11 residues. Deletions cut 3 bases from V and 7 bases from J, with 6 bases between. Here the CDR3 DNA reads TGTGCCAGCAGTTTGACAGGTGGCTACACCTTC. Its translation: CASSLTGGYTF.

V is TRBV29-1 and J is TRBJ1-2; D is unresolved. This CDR3 is built from 9 residues. From germline, CDR1 is SQVTM and CDR2 ANQGSEA. Trimming stripped 3 bases from V and 9 bases from J, with 5 bases between. CDR3 bases: TGCAGCGTTGATTTCAGCTACACCTTC. Encoded protein: CSVDFSYTF.

This clonotype was detected a few times. This rearrangement joins TRBV10-1 to TRBJ2-7, with 7 bases lining up with TRBD1. The CDR3 runs 14 residues. V shed 3 bases and J 3 bases; nucleotides not matched to a gene: 5. Germline assignment: CDR1 WNHNN and CDR2 SYGVQD (reference sequence). The CDR3: CASSDGQDFYEQYF. The CDR3 bases are TGCGCCAGCAGTGACGGACAGGACTTCTACGAGCAGTACTTC.

The CDR3 reads CSAREPGRINSPLHF. CDR3 coding DNA: TGCAGTGCTAGAGAGCCGGGACGGATTAATTCACCCCTCCACTTT. This sequence joins TRBV20-1 and TRBJ1-6; TRBD1 is a possible D gene (5 bases). V was shortened by 0 bases and J by 6 bases, with 12 bases between the two germline ends. The germline V gene encodes CDR1 DFQATT and CDR2 SNEGSKA (reference sequence). The CDR3 is made up of 15 amino acids.

The chain uses TRBV10-1 and TRBJ2-5; 10 bases are a match to TRBD1. The CDR3 length is 15 residues. The junction had 5 bases not matched to a gene; V was cut back by 6 bases and J by 1 base. Germline-derived CDR1 and CDR2 are WNHNN and SYGVQD (reference sequence). The DNA of the CDR3 is TGCGCCAGCAGATCCGGGACAGGGGTCCAAGAGACCCAGTACTTC. This gives the protein CASRSGTGVQETQYF.

This sequence joins TRBV12-3 or TRBV12-4 and TRBJ2-5, with TRBD2 matching 12 bases. Losses at the gene ends were 5 bases for V and 3 bases for J; bases not matched to a gene: 4. The CDR3 has 15 residues. DNA for the CDR3: TGTGCCAGCAGTATTCTAGCGGGAGGGGAAGAGACCCAGTACTTC. It translates to CASSILAGGEETQYF.

This clonotype has more than one count but fewer than ten. The rearrangement joins TRBV6-1 to TRBJ2-3; D remains unclear. The CDR3 sequence is 15 residues long. The V end lost 4 bases, the J end lost 6 bases, and 17 bases lay between the germline ends. The germline V gene encodes CDR1 MNHNS and CDR2 SASEGT. CDR3 DNA: TGTGCCAGCAGTGTAGGCTCGTCCCCGTCGGATACGCAGTATTTT. Amino acids: CASSVGSSPSDTQYF.

The V and J genes are TRBV15 and TRBJ2-7; 7 nucleotides line up with TRBD2. The V gene end was trimmed by 0 bases and the J gene end by 4 bases; junction bases not matched to a gene: 6. Looked up from germline, CDR1 is LNHNV and CDR2 is YYDKDF (reference sequence). The CDR3 spans 15 residues. The CDR3 DNA reads as TGTGCCACCAGCAGAGATCCCCTTAGCGGGTACGAGCAGTACTTC. Its protein is CATSRDPLSGYEQYF.